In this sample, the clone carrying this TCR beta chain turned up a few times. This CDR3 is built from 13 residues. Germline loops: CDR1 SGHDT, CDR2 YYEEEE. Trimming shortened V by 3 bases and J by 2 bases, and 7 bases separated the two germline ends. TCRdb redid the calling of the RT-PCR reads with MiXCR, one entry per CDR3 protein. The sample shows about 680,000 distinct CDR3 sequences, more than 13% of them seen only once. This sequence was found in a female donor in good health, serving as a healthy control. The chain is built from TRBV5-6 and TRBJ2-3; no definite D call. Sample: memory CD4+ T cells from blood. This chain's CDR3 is CASSSQFTDTQYF. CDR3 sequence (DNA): TGTGCCAGCAGCTCCCAATTCACAGATACGCAGTATTTT.